The following is a T cell receptor beta chain sequence with its context. The CDR3 is 18 amino acids. The germline gives CDR1 SGHTA, CDR2 FQGNSA. J gave up 0 bases and V 1 base, and 3 bases lay outside the gene matches. The data stem from a study of blood T cell repertoires in COVID-19. Only in-frame clones appear in the TCRdb table, and some are missing; sequencing was by immunoSEQ multiplex PCR. The sample consists of 40,000 to 55,000 clones, approximately 88% of them appearing once. The V gene is TRBV7-2, the J gene TRBJ2-1, with 13 bases identical to TRBD2. The sequencing input was peripheral blood. The clonotype was recovered from a man aged 50 to 60 with active COVID-19. CDR3 nucleotide sequence: TGTGCCAGCAGCTTAGGGGGACTAGCGGGGAGCTCCTACAATGAGCAGTTCTTC. Its translation is CASSLGGLAGSSYNEQFF. Using reference TRBV7-2 and TRBJ2-1 for the parts outside the CDR3, the full variable domain is GAGVSQSPSNKVTEKGKDVELRCDPISGHTALYWYRQSLGQGLEFLIYFQGNSAPDKSGLPSDRFSAERTGGSVSTLTIQRTQQEDSAVYLCASSLGGLAGSSYNEQFFGPGTRLTVL.